This note documents a single T cell receptor (beta chain) sequence. The sample originates from a study of blood T cell repertoires in COVID-19. Study as a whole: The origin of the acute and convalescent COVID-19 samples was the United States, Italy and Spain. Sample material is recorded as cDNA or gDNA derived from T cells, B-cell-depleted T cells, or PBMCs.

In the original analysis: Estimated nucleated cell counts came from reference gene primer amplification. Generated by immunoSEQ multiplex PCR, the TCRdb table keeps only in-frame clones and is missing some. V and J calls and clone size are copied from that table; D and trimming were computed from the DNA. The profile covers some 210,000 clones, with roughly 89% appearing a single time and roughly 6.5% taken by the ten largest. V lost 2 bases to trimming and J lost 6 bases; unmatched junction nucleotides: 6. Germline CDR1 is SGHRS and CDR2 is YFSETQ. This CDR3 contains 15 residues. Sequenced: peripheral blood. The chain joins TRBV5-1 to TRBJ2-7, with 12 bases fitting TRBD1. The TCR sequence derives from a man between 60 and 70 years old who had recovered from COVID-19. The CDR3 loop is CASSFTGTGGSEQYF. The DNA of the CDR3 is TGCGCCAGCAGCTTTACCGGGACAGGGGGCAGCGAGCAGTACTTC.